The clone carrying this TCR beta chain has a single count. The target antigen is unknown. The junction differs from germline at one of its ends, possibly a read error. Germline V gene lookup returns CDR1 SEHNR and CDR2 FQNEAQ (reference sequence). The CDR3 is 12 residues long. The PCR contained 60 Vbeta and 13 Jbeta primers. The table came from immunoSEQ multiplex PCR; TCRdb's copy has only in-frame clones and leaves some out. The sample yields roughly 280,000 clones, around 65% seen once. This entry comes from a study of cytomegalovirus exposure and HLA in healthy donors. Study in general: Of all 400 or so donors who were genotyped, around 79% belonged to the Caucasian-associated ancestry cluster. Study-wide points: About 87% or about 30% of the time was how often most TCR beta V segments were productive, according to an earlier analysis. Later work found most CMV-associated TCR beta chains apparently HLA-restricted. The authors excluded some V segments, including TRBV6-2 and TRBV6-3, as indistinguishable.

The chain carries TRBV7-9 and TRBJ1-2, with D possibly matching TRBD1 (6 bases). This clonotype was obtained from a female donor in good health and CMV-seronegative. The sample comprised PBMCs. The CDR3 spells CSSLGGVYGYTF. The CDR3 DNA is TGTTCCAGTCTAGGGGGGGTCTATGGCTACACCTTC.